This is a list of T cell receptor beta chains from one sample in a study of long-term antiretroviral therapy in people with HIV. The repertoire was sequenced with immunoSEQ multiplex PCR; TCRdb's copy has only in-frame clones and lacks some. Found here are over 40,000 clones, 94% of them singletons; the top ten hold around 2%. The sample here was unsorted PBMCs, taken about 9 years after starting antiretroviral therapy. The receptors derive from a man younger than 40 with HIV. CDR3s include the opening cysteine and the closing phenylalanine or tryptophan. The order of the fields is D gene, V gene, J gene, clone size, CDR3 DNA, CDR3 protein. D genes are given only for firm matches. The size of a clone is reported for some rows only, either as once, few or many, or as a class for expanded clones.

>.|TRBV29-1|TRBJ2-5|.
TGCAGCGTTGGAGCGGTCGTTGGGGAGACCCAGTACTTC
CSVGAVVGETQYF
>.|TRBV10-1|TRBJ2-3|.
TGCGCCAGCAGTGGCCCGACGGTTGACGATACGCAGTATTTT
CASSGPTVDDTQYF
>.|TRBV5-1|TRBJ1-1|.
TGCGCCAGCAGCCAACAAGGGGTGGGGAACACTGAAGCTTTCTTT
CASSQQGVGNTEAFF
>.|TRBV5-6|TRBJ1-2|once
TGTGCCAGCAGCCCGGGGGACTATGGCTACACCTTC
CASSPGDYGYTF
>.|TRBV27|TRBJ1-2|.
TGTGCCAGCAGTTTGTTCCCTGTAGGGACCCAACTGACTTATGGCTACACCTTC
CASSLFPVGTQLTYGYTF
>.|TRBV6-5|TRBJ1-2|.
TGTGCCAGCACCCCTTCCGGGACTACCTATGGCTACACCTTC
CASTPSGTTYGYTF
>.|TRBV7-9|TRBJ2-4|.
TGTGCCAGCAACTATCCAGGGGAGAACATTCAGTACTTC
CASNYPGENIQYF
>.|TRBV5-4|TRBJ2-1|.
TGTGCCAGCAGCTCCGACAACCTCGGCGGGAATGAGCAGTTCTTC
CASSSDNLGGNEQFF
>.|TRBV19|TRBJ1-1|once
TGTGCCAGCGTTGGGGGATTCGGTGAAGCTTTCTTT
CASVGGFGEAFF
>.|TRBV7-9|TRBJ1-1|.
TGTGCCAGCAGCTTAACGGGGGCCACTGAAGCTTTCTTT
CASSLTGATEAFF
>TRBD1|TRBV14|TRBJ1-2|.
TGTGCCAGCAGCCAAGCTGGTCCCCAAGGACAGGACTACACCTTC
CASSQAGPQGQDYTF
>TRBD2|TRBV5-4|TRBJ2-3|.
TGTGCCAGCAGCTTTCAGGGACTAGGAGATACAGATACGCAGTATTTT
CASSFQGLGDTDTQYF
>.|TRBV19|TRBJ2-3|.
TGTGCCAGTAAAAGCCTGGGGGGCTCTAGCACAGATACGCAGTATTTT
CASKSLGGSSTDTQYF
>TRBD1|TRBV4-1|TRBJ1-6|.
TGCGCCAGCAGCCAGGGACAGGGGAATAATTCACCCCTCCACTTT
CASSQGQGNNSPLHF
>.|TRBV7-3|TRBJ2-2|.
TGTGCCAGCAGGAGGACTGGGGACGGGGAGCTGTTTTTT
CASRRTGDGELFF
>.|TRBV28|TRBJ1-2|.
TGTGCCAGCAGTTTAGAAGCTCGGACCCTCAACTATGGCTACACCTTC
CASSLEARTLNYGYTF
>TRBD1|TRBV13|TRBJ2-7|.
TGTGCCAGCAGCTCGATATCGCCAGGGGGCGAGCAGTACTTC
CASSSISPGGEQYF
>.|TRBV29-1|TRBJ2-4|.
TGCAGCGTTGACCGCGGGACCAAAAACATTCAGTACTTC
CSVDRGTKNIQYF
>TRBD2|TRBV6-1|TRBJ2-5|.
TGTGCCAGCAGTGCGACTAGCGGGGGTCAAGAGACCCAGTACTTC
CASSATSGGQETQYF
>.|TRBV30|TRBJ1-2|once
TGTGCCTGGAGTCCGGGGGCAATCTATGGCTACACCTTC
CAWSPGAIYGYTF
>TRBD1|TRBV19|TRBJ1-4|.
TGTGCCAGTAGGAGAGATACAGGGGCATTCGGTGAAAAACTGTTTTTT
CASRRDTGAFGEKLFF
>.|TRBV10-3|TRBJ1-5|.
TGTGCCATCAGCAGACAGGATAGCAATCAGCCCCAGCATTTT
CAISRQDSNQPQHF
>TRBD1|TRBV10-1|TRBJ1-1|.
TGCGCCAGCAGTCTCGGTACAGGGGAGAACACTGAAGCTTTCTTT
CASSLGTGENTEAFF
>TRBD1|TRBV5-1|TRBJ2-2|.
TGCGCCAGCAGCCCCGGGACAGGGCAGACCGGGGAGCTGTTTTTT
CASSPGTGQTGELFF
>.|TRBV10-1|TRBJ2-1|.
TGCGCCAGCAGTGTAGGAGGGGGGCCCTCCTACAATGAGCAGTTCTTC
CASSVGGGPSYNEQFF
>.|TRBV27|TRBJ1-6|once
TGTGCCAGCAGTCAGAGGAAGGGCAGCTCCTATAATTCACCCCTCCACTTT
CASSQRKGSSYNSPLHF
>.|TRBV2|TRBJ2-7|.
TGTGCCAGCAGTGAAGAGGTCTTCTACGAGCAGTACTTC
CASSEEVFYEQYF
>TRBD1|TRBV5-4|TRBJ1-3|.
TGTGCCAGCAGCTTGATCGAGGGACAGGGGAGCTCTGGAAACACCATATATTTT
CASSLIEGQGSSGNTIYF
>.|TRBV28|TRBJ1-1|.
TGTGCCAGCAGTGGAGAGAGCCGCCTCGAGGAAGCTTTCTTT
CASSGESRLEEAFF
>.|TRBV5-1|TRBJ2-3|.
TGCGCCAGCAGCTTGGGGAGGAGCACAGATACGCAGTATTTT
CASSLGRSTDTQYF
>.|TRBV11-1|TRBJ1-1|.
TGTGCCAGCAGCGGCCCGGGTGGGAAGAACACTGAAGCTTTCTTT
CASSGPGGKNTEAFF
>.|TRBV28|TRBJ2-2|few
TGTGCCAGCAGTCACGGACGAGAGTTAGAACAAAGGGGGGAGCTGTTTTTT
CASSHGRELEQRGELFF
>.|TRBV9|TRBJ1-1|.
TGTGCCAGCAGCGTAGCGCTCAGCGGCACTGAAGCTTTCTTT
CASSVALSGTEAFF
>.|TRBV19|TRBJ2-7|.
TGTGCCAGTAGTATAGAGGGTTTCGCCTACGAGCAGTACTTC
CASSIEGFAYEQYF
>TRBD2|TRBV28|TRBJ2-5|.
TGTGCCAGCAGTCTAGCGATAGCGGGGGAACAAGAGACCCAGTACTTC
CASSLAIAGEQETQYF
>TRBD1|TRBV19|TRBJ1-2|.
TGTGCCAGTACTAAGGGACAGGGGTATGGCTACACCTTC
CASTKGQGYGYTF
>.|TRBV20-1|TRBJ1-2|.
TGCAGTGCGGACAGAGACTATGGCTACACCTTC
CSADRDYGYTF
>TRBD1|TRBV2|TRBJ2-3|.
TGTGCCGGTCCTCGGGACAGGGGATCAGATACGCAGTATTTT
CAGPRDRGSDTQYF
>TRBD2|TRBV5-4|TRBJ2-5|.
TGTGCCGGTAGCGGGGGGTCGAGGAATCAAGAGACCCAGTACTTC
CAGSGGSRNQETQYF
>.|TRBV11-2|TRBJ2-7|once
TGTGCCAGCAGCTTAGTAGGAGCAGGAGACTACGAGCAGTACTTC
CASSLVGAGDYEQYF
>.|TRBV27|TRBJ1-1|.
TGTGCCAGCAGTTCCTACAGAGAAAACTTGAACACTGAAGCTTTCTTT
CASSSYRENLNTEAFF
>.|TRBV28|TRBJ1-5|.
TGTGCCAGCAGTTTGAGGCACGCAGGGAACGGTCAGCCCCAGCATTTT
CASSLRHAGNGQPQHF
>.|TRBV11-2|TRBJ1-1|.
TGTGCCAGCAGCTTAGAGGAGGACACTGAAGCTTTCTTT
CASSLEEDTEAFF
>.|TRBV28|TRBJ1-4|.
TGTGCCAGCAGTCCCCCTTTTTGGGGGAGGGGGGAAAAACTGTTTTTT
CASSPPFWGRGEKLFF
>.|TRBV11-1|TRBJ1-6|.
TGTGCCAGCAGCTTAGCGCAACAGGGCTATAATTCACCCCTCCACTTT
CASSLAQQGYNSPLHF
>TRBD2|TRBV15|TRBJ2-1|.
TGTGCCACCAGCTTTACTAGCGGGGGCCGCTCCTACAATGAGCAGTTCTTC
CATSFTSGGRSYNEQFF
>TRBD2|TRBV5-1|TRBJ2-1|.
TGCGCCAGCAGCTCATCGCCGGGGGCTAGCGGGGGGCAGCACAATGAGCAGTTCTTC
CASSSSPGASGGQHNEQFF